This paragraph covers one TCR beta chain sequence. Its antigen is not known. This entry is derived from a study of shared clonotypes between healthy human individuals. Those who donated, Caucasian adults without exception, all lived in Nashville, Tennessee. Overall study results and limits: Among a handful of donors, 4.5% to 5.5% of naive CD4 clonotypes were found in common. An anticipated effect of sequencing depth on clonotype sharing among donors was recognized.

Several immunoSEQ plates held equal portions of the genomic DNA taken from each subset. Only in-frame clones appear in the TCRdb table, and some are missing; sequencing was by immunoSEQ multiplex PCR. The sample consists of 1.4 million or so clones, approximately 98.5% of them appearing once. The origin of this receptor is a man aged 30 to 39 in good health. The sequenced sample consisted of naive CD4+ T cells sorted from blood. The sample's subset: CD45RA+ positively selected.

CDR3: CASSLVVGMGNEQFF. The CDR3, as DNA: TGTGCCAGCAGCTTAGTAGTGGGGATGGGGAATGAGCAGTTCTTC. The V gene is TRBV11-2, the J gene TRBJ2-1; D is unclear. Trimming removed 1 base from V and 7 bases from J, with 14 bases in between. This CDR3 region has 15 residues. Germline V gene data show CDR1 as SGHAT and CDR2 as FQNNGV.